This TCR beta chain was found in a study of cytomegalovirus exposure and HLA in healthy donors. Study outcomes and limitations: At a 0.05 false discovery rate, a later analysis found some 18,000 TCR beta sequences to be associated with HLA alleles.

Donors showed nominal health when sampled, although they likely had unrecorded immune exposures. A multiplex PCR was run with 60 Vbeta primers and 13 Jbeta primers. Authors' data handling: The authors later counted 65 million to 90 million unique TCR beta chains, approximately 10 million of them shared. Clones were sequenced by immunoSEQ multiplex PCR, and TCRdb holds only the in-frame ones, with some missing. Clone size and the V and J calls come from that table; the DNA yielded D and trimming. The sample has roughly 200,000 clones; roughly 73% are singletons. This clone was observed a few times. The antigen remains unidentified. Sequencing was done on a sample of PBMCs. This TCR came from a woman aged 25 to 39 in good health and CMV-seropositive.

The CDR3 DNA is TGTGCCAGCAGCCGGACTAGCGGGAGCCCCTACAATGAGCAGTTCTTC. As protein: CASSRTSGSPYNEQFF. V gene TRBV9 combines with J gene TRBJ2-1; TRBD2 aligns across 13 bases. The CDR3 is made up of 16 amino acids. The germline CDR1 and CDR2 sequences are SGDLS and YYNGEE. The V gene end was trimmed by 4 bases and the J gene end by 2 bases; junction bases not matched to a gene: 3.